The following is a T cell receptor beta chain sequence with its context. The antigen is undetermined. Reverse transcription of extracted RNA yielded cDNA, which provided the sequencing template. TCRdb's copy holds only in-frame clones and misses some; the assay was immunoSEQ multiplex PCR. The sample gives 95,000 to 100,000 clones, 50% to 60% of which show up once; 15% to 20% is in the top ten. Treatment indicated: oral pan-JAK inhibitor, 5-10 mg twice daily. PBMCs were stained for CD3, CD4 and CD8, and CD4+ and CD8+ T cells were sorted. These data are taken from a study of CD8+ T cells in alopecia areata. Regarding the study as a whole: Scalp clonality, together with expanded CD8+ clones among the top 100, fell significantly with tofacitinib. Many of the expanded lesional clones endured in scalp and blood while on tofacitinib. Only a single nonresponder existed, so baseline CD8+ expansion links stay unclear.

This specimen consisted of CD8+ T cells sorted from blood, obtained at approximately week 55, from a patient treated with tofacitinib. The sequence was obtained from a human donor with alopecia areata.

In DNA form, the CDR3 reads TGTGCCAGCACGGCGGGGGGGGCCCTCACAGATACGCAGTATTTT. Protein: CASTAGGALTDTQYF. V gene TRBV2 combines with J gene TRBJ2-3; 9 nucleotides agree with TRBD2. This CDR3 region has 15 residues. J lost 2 bases, V lost 7 bases, and 7 bases had no gene match. Germline CDR1 reads SNHLY; CDR2 reads FYNNEI.